This TCR beta chain was captured by sequencing in a study of blood T cell repertoires in COVID-19 (TCRdb year 2020). Concerning the study at large: Samples from collaborators originated in the United States, Italy and Spain and spanned both the acute and convalescent phases of COVID-19. Deeply sampled blood TCRbeta repertoires from subjects exposed to, actively infected with, or recovered from COVID-19 were included in the dataset. The material from the prospective study consisted of cDNA or gDNA derived from T cells, B-cell-depleted T cells, or PBMCs. The samples were drawn from the first 160 participants of the ongoing ImmuneRACE study and from 950 to 1,500 subjects provided by 6 global collaborators. A freely available public database, intended as a resource for researchers studying the immune response to SARS-CoV-2, is where the repertoires were released. Nearly every sample came with metadata listing a de-identified subject ID, COVID-19 status, age in years and sex. HLA class I and class II types, where available, came from metadata supplied by the sample provider rather than from assay-based typing.

To note about this clone: Its antigen remains unidentified. No much larger clone exists at a distance of one base, and base qualities are not known.

General conclusions and limits of the study: Clinical and demographic metadata were provided uncurated, with the amount varying by source and participant.

The collaborating institutions used their own protocols to collect whole blood in K2EDTA tubes. For TCRbeta analysis, collaborators shipped samples in one of three forms: frozen whole blood, isolated PBMCs, or DNA extracted from either of those sample types. V has 8 bases trimmed and J has 9 bases trimmed; junction bases matching no gene number 6. Based on the germline V gene, the CDR1 and CDR2 sequences are SNHLY and FYNNEI. Measured from the cysteine to the phenylalanine, the CDR3 is 12 residues long. This entry keeps only the CDR3 DNA: 36 bases, framed from base 1. TCRbeta CDR3 regions were amplified from genomic DNA by means of the immunoSEQ Assay, a bias-controlled multiplex PCR. As for the authors' bioinformatics: Within the assay, amplification of reference gene primers was used to estimate how many nucleated cells each sample contained. To quantify the absolute abundance of each unique TCRbeta CDR3 rearrangement, sequence reads were collapsed and filtered. For each sample, productive Simpson clonality was calculated as the square root of Simpson's diversity index across productive rearrangements. TCRdb retrieved this table from immuneACCESS and kept in-frame rearrangements only. Not all clones are present; in checked studies, unresolved V genes account for under half, and no reason is known for the remainder. D and trimming were read from the DNA, whereas the V and J calls and clone size are those reported in that table. The table for this sample lists roughly 76,000 clones; 85% to 95% of them were counted only once. Around 4.5% of the sample is held by the ten biggest clonotypes.

This receptor was taken from a woman aged 60-70 years with active COVID-19. The specimen was peripheral blood. In this chain, TRBV2 is recombined with TRBJ2-3, with 9 middle bases fitting TRBD1. CDR3 region: CASGTGITTQYF. The nucleotides read TGTGCCAGCGGGACAGGGATAACCACGCAGTATTTT.